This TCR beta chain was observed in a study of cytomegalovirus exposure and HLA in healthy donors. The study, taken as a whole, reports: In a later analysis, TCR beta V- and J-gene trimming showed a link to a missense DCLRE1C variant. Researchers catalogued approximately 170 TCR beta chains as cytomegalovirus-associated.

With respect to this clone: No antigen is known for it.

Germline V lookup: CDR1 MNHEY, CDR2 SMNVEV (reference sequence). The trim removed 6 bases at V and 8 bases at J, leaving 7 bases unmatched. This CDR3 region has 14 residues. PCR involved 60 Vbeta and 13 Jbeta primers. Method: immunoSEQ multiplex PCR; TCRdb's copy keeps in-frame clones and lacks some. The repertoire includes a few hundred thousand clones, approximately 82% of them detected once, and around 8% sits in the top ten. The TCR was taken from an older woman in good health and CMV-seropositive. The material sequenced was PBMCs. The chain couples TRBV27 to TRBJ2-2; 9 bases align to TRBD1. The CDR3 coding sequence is TGTGCCAGCAGATTGACAGGGGGTAAAGGGGAGCTGTTTTTT. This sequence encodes CASRLTGGKGELFF.